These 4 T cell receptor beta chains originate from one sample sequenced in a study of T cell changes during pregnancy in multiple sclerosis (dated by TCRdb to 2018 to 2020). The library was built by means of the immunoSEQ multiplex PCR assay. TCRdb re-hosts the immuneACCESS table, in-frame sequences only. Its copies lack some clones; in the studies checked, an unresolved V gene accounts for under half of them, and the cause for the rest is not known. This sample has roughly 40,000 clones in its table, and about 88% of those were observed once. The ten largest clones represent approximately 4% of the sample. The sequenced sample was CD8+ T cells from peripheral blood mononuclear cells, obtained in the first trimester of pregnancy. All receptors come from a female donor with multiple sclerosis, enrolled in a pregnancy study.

The CDR3 coding sequence is TGCGCCAGCAGCGCCACAGGGACTACATATGAAAAACTGTTTTTT. Encoded protein: CASSATGTTYEKLFF. V and J are TRBV4-3 and TRBJ1-4; a weak D match, TRBD1 (6 bases). This CDR3 has 15 residues. Deletions cut 5 bases from V and 6 bases from J, with 16 bases between. Germline values: CDR1 LGHNA, CDR2 YSLEER.

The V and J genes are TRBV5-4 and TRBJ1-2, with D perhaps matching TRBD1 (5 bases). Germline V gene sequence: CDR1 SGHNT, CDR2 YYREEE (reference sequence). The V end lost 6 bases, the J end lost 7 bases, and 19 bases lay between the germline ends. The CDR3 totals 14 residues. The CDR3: CASKGFSGLGGYTF. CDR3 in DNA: TGTGCCAGCAAGGGATTTTCAGGGTTGGGTGGCTACACCTTC.

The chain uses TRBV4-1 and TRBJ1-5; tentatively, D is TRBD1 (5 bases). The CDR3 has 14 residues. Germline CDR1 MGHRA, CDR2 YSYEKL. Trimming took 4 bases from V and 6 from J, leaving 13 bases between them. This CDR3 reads CASSPVGDAQPQHF. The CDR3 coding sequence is TGCGCCAGCAGCCCTGTAGGGGATGCTCAGCCCCAGCATTTT.

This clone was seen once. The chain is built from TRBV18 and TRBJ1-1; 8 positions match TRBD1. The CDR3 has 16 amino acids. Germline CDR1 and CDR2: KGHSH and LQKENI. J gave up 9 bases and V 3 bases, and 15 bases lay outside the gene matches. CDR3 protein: CASSPRVGLDRDKAFF. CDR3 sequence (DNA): TGTGCCAGCTCACCCCGGGTGGGTTTGGACAGGGACAAAGCTTTCTTT.